This T cell receptor (beta chain) was identified in a study of control samples from healthy donors and cancer patients (dated by TCRdb to 2018 to 2020). This clone was counted only a few times. Its antigen is currently not known. Nothing much larger sits one base from this clone, and base qualities are not available. Other DNA sequences in the same sample also yield this CDR3. From the cysteine through the phenylalanine, the CDR3 covers 13 amino acids. Of the read, only the CDR3 DNA is kept; its 39 bases are in frame from base 1. V and J are trimmed by 2 bases and 5 bases, and the gene matches miss 2 bases of the junction. The germline V gene encodes CDR1 MNHEY and CDR2 SVGAGI. Preparation of the library involved the immunoSEQ multiplex PCR assay. This immuneACCESS table, as held by TCRdb, lists in-frame sequences with V and J called but not all clones. Of the missing ones, under half trace to an unresolved V gene in checked studies; the others have no known cause. The sample data list some 71,000 clones, and over 75% of these were observed just once. The top ten clonotypes cover roughly 2.4% of the sample.

The clonotype was recovered from a woman aged 50 to 60 with head and neck cancer. In this chain, TRBV6-5 is recombined with TRBJ2-7, with 8 bases aligning to TRBD1. What was sequenced was PBMCs. The nucleotide sequence is TGTGCCAGCAGTTACGGACAGGGAGACGAGCAGTACTTC. Translation gives CASSYGQGDEQYF.